Each of the 12 T cell receptor beta chains below was sequenced from the same sample in a study of cytomegalovirus exposure and HLA in healthy donors. PCR employed 60 Vbeta and 13 Jbeta primers. The data were produced by immunoSEQ multiplex PCR, yet TCRdb's version contains in-frame clones alone and is incomplete. This table holds 200,000 to 250,000 clones, 77% found once. Sequencing was done on a sample of PBMCs. The receptors stem from a woman in her sixties or seventies in good health and CMV-seropositive.

The chain carries TRBV7-6 and TRBJ2-7; a possible D gene is TRBD2 (6 bases). In germline, CDR1 is SGHVS, CDR2 FNYEAQ. V lost 8 bases and J lost 7, with 18 bases in between. This CDR3 is built from 13 residues. CDR3 loop: CASSITGAAEQYF. CDR3 sequence (DNA): TGTGCCAGCTCAATAACGGGAGCGGCTGAGCAGTACTTC.

The J gene is TRBJ2-7, the V gene TRBV7-2; TRBD1 matches at 7 bases. The CDR3 sequence is 15 residues long. CDR1 is SGHTA, CDR2 FQGNSA, per germline. V lost 4 bases to trimming and J lost 0 bases; unmatched junction nucleotides: 6. The CDR3 loop is CASSWQGDPSYEQYF. The CDR3 coding sequence is TGTGCCAGCAGCTGGCAGGGGGACCCCTCCTACGAGCAGTACTTC.

This rearrangement joins TRBV6-5 to TRBJ1-5, with D perhaps matching TRBD1 (5 bases). This CDR3 spans 14 amino acids. Trimming removed 5 bases at V and 6 bases at J, with 14 bases between. Germline V CDR1 and CDR2: MNHEY, SVGAGI. In DNA, the CDR3 is TGTGCCAGCAGTCTTCTCCAGGGAGGTCAGCCCCAGCATTTT. Amino acids: CASSLLQGGQPQHF.

The chain recombines TRBV18 with TRBJ1-1, with 10 bases that match TRBD1. V was clipped by 4 bases and J by 5 bases; unmatched bases: 16. This CDR3 contains 18 residues. Germline CDR1 reads KGHSH; CDR2 reads LQKENI. CDR3 in amino acids: CASSRGDRGSWGNTEAFF. Written as DNA, the CDR3 is TGTGCCAGCTCACGAGGGGACAGGGGTTCTTGGGGCAATACTGAAGCTTTCTTT.

CDR3 DNA sequence: TGTGCCAGCAGTTTACCCGGGACTAGCGGGAGAAATGAGCAGTTCTTC. This translates into CASSLPGTSGRNEQFF. The J gene is TRBJ2-1, the V gene TRBV5-4; 14 bases fit TRBD2. V was clipped by 5 bases and J by 7 bases; unmatched bases: 8. The CDR3 is 16 residues long. Germline CDR1 is SGHNT and CDR2 is YYREEE (reference sequence).

This clone was counted once. The chain carries TRBV30 and TRBJ1-6; D is possibly TRBD1 (6 bases). The V gene lost 4 bases and the J gene lost 7 bases, with 17 bases spanning the gap. The CDR3 is 15 residues long. CDR1 is GTSNPN and CDR2 is SVGIG in the germline V gene (reference sequence). CDR3 bases: TGTGCCTGGACCTCTGGTTTAACAGGGAATTCACCCCTCCACTTT. Amino acids: CAWTSGLTGNSPLHF.

The chain has TRBV10-3 and TRBJ2-5; 10 bases line up with TRBD2. The last part of the DNA fits TRBJ2-7 better; the J call may be wrong. CDR1 and CDR2 from the germline V gene are ENHRY and SYGVKD. This CDR3 has 14 amino acids. The CDR3 DNA sequence: TGTGCCAACGTCTTACTAGCGGGGTCCTACGAGCAGTACTTC. Translation gives CANVLLAGSYEQYF.

The CDR3 nucleotides read TGCGCCAGCAGCCAAGGTGGAGGAGGGGGCAGGGCAGATACGCAGTATTTT. This gives the protein CASSQGGGGGRADTQYF. The V call is TRBV4-1, the J call TRBJ2-3; perhaps TRBD1 as D (7 bases). V lost 1 base and J 4 bases, leaving 18 bases between the germline ends. CDR3 length: 17 residues. Germline V gene sequence: CDR1 MGHRA, CDR2 YSYEKL.

This chain joins TRBV14 and TRBJ2-1; D possibly corresponds to TRBD2 (6 bases). The germline CDR1 and CDR2 sequences are SGHDN and FVKESK. There are 13 residues in the CDR3. V shed 3 bases and J shed 9 bases, with 12 bases lying between them. Here the CDR3 DNA reads TGTGCCAGCAGCCAGCGGGGCCTCGGTGAGCAGTTCTTC. This gives the protein CASSQRGLGEQFF.

The chain is built from TRBV19 and TRBJ1-5, with 8 bases fitting TRBD1. Unmatched junction bases numbered 1, after V lost 6 bases and J lost 3 bases. Germline V gives CDR1 LNHDA, CDR2 SQIVND (reference sequence). The CDR3 totals 13 residues. CDR3 coding DNA: TGTGCCAGTAGGGGACAGGTCAATCAGCCCCAGCATTTT. It codes for CASRGQVNQPQHF.

This rearrangement joins TRBV28 to TRBJ2-3; TRBD2 is a possible D gene (7 bases). This CDR3 comprises 15 residues. The V end was cut by 5 bases, the J end by 2 bases, with 14 bases between. CDR1 and CDR2 (germline): MDHEN, SYDVKM. The CDR3 DNA follows: TGTGCCAGCAGTATAGGGGGGGGTTACACAGATACGCAGTATTTT. It codes for CASSIGGGYTDTQYF.

About this clone: At one of its ends the junction is not consistent with the germline gene, which may arise from a read error. V usage is TRBV7-9 and J usage is TRBJ2-3; TRBD2 matches 16 bases. The CDR3 sequence is 17 residues long. From germline, CDR1 is SEHNR and CDR2 FQNEAQ (reference sequence). The CDR3 is CSSSLAGTSGGADTQYF. CDR3 sequence (DNA): TGTTCCAGCAGCTTAGCAGGGACTAGCGGGGGGGCAGATACGCAGTATTTT.